The source of this TCR beta chain is a study of CD8 T cells in Susac syndrome. General study results and limits: The study conceded that relatively few individuals underwent its TCR sequencing and HLA analysis.

Negative magnetic isolation gave CD8+ and CD4+ cells; FACS enriched CD8+ TEMRA. The RNA, about 0.45 to 1 ug, was put through reverse transcription using random hexamers. Amplification of TCR beta CDR3 used immunoSEQ multiplex PCR across 54 Vbeta and 13 Jbeta. TCRdb reanalysed the immunoSEQ multiplex PCR reads using MiXCR and keeps one entry per CDR3 protein. The data contain 250,000 to 300,000 distinct CDR3 sequences, approximately 85% of them seen just once; the ten biggest clones take up about 0.11%. A remark on this clonotype: What it binds is not known.

CDR3 length equals 13 residues. With 11 bases clipped from V and 2 bases from J, the junction kept 7 bases outside the gene matches. The material sequenced was CD8+ T cells from PBMCs. The TCR originated in a human donor with multiple sclerosis. The chain uses TRBV23-1 and TRBJ2-7; 9 nucleotides line up with TRBD1. TRBV23-1 is classed as an ORF, of uncertain function. The CDR3, as DNA: TGCGCCCCAGGGAGACAGGGGGCCTACGAGCAGTACTTC. Translation gives CAPGRQGAYEQYF.